The subject of this entry is one T cell receptor beta chain. Antigen specificity is unknown. The CDR3 length is 13 residues. Trimming removed 8 bases from V and 4 bases from J; junction bases left unmatched: 7. The V gene's germline CDR1 is SGHTA and CDR2 FQGNSA. The data are from a study of OX40 agonist ivuxolimab in advanced cancers. The overall study: Patients treated during dose escalation were battling hepatocellular carcinoma, melanoma, renal cell or head and neck cancer. One patient with hepatocellular carcinoma and two with cutaneous melanoma, three in all, had partial responses. Aged roughly 23 to 80 with a mean of approximately 57 years, they were 82.7% male.

Whole-study findings and limits: The study found that CD8+ T cells averaged more expanded clones than CD4+.

This table comes from immunoSEQ multiplex PCR, and its TCRdb copy is limited to in-frame clones, with some not included. The data show roughly 76,000 clones, with roughly four fifths seen just once and around a quarter held by the top ten. V and J are TRBV7-2 and TRBJ2-7, with 8 nucleotides matching TRBD2. The material was CD4+ or CD8+ T cells sorted from blood, obtained in a trial of the OX40 agonist ivuxolimab. The receptor's source is an adult with an advanced solid tumor such as melanoma, head and neck, liver or kidney cancer. The CDR3 DNA is TGTGCCAGCTCTCGCGGGGGGATGTACGAGCAGTACTTC. Translating gives CASSRGGMYEQYF.